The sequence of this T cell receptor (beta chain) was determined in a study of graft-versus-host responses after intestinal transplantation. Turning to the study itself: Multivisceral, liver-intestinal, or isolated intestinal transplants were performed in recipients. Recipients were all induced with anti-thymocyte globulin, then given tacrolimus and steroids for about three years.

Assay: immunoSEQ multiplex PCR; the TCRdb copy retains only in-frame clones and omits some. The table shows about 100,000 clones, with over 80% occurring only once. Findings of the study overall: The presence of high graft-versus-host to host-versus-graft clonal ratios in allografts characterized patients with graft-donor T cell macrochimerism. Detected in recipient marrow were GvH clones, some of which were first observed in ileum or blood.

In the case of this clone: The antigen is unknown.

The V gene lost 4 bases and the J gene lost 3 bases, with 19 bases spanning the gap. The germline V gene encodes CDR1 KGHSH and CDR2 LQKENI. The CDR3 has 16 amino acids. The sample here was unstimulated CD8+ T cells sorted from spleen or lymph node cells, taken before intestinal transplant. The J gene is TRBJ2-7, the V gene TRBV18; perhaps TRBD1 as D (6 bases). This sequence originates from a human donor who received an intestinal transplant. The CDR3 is CASSRWGLIDNYEQYF. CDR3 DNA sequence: TGTGCCAGCTCACGGTGGGGGCTAATCGATAACTACGAGCAGTACTTC.